The 18 T cell receptor beta chains below all came from one sample that was sequenced in a study of regulatory T cells in long-lasting Graves disease. Regarding time point: persistent/refractory GD, antithyroid drugs over 5 years with positive TRAb. The TCR library was made from RNA that had been extracted from PBMCs in TRIzol. Relying on iRepertoire HTBI primers and Arm-PCR of CDR3 regions, the team built TCR beta libraries. TCRdb re-called the multiplex PCR reads through MiXCR, storing one row per CDR3 protein. The sample lists approximately 400,000 distinct CDR3 sequences, 20% to 25% occurring once. This sample comprised peripheral blood mononuclear cells (PBMCs), obtained when the disease was refractory, from a patient treated with antithyroid drugs. These receptors came from a woman aged 40 to 49 with Graves disease.

J is TRBJ2-7 and V is TRBV27; TRBD1 is a possible D gene (6 bases). The CDR3 extends over 14 amino acids. Trimming pared 3 bases from V and 1 base from J, leaving 10 bases between. Germline CDR1 MNHEY, CDR2 SMNVEV (reference sequence). CDR3 sequence reads: CASSFNRASYEQYF. The CDR3 DNA is TGTGCCAGCAGTTTTAACAGGGCTTCCTACGAGCAGTACTTC.

The table lists this clonotype with many counts. The gene calls are TRBV2 and TRBJ2-7, with TRBD1 matching over 9 bases. Germline CDR1 and CDR2: SNHLY and FYNNEI. The CDR3 runs to 16 residues. The J segment lost 4 bases and the V segment lost 6 bases, leaving 13 bases of the junction unmatched. The CDR3 bases are TGTGCCAGCAGGCGATCCGGGACAGGGATATGGTACGAGCAGTACTTC. Protein product: CASRRSGTGIWYEQYF.

Many counts were recorded for this clonotype. The CDR3 DNA follows: TGTGCCAGCAGTTTGGGGCTGGGAGCCGAGCAGTACTTC. It is translated as CASSLGLGAEQYF. The chain employs TRBV28 and TRBJ2-7; D is perhaps TRBD1 or TRBD2 (5 bases each). V dropped 3 bases and J dropped 6 bases, with 12 bases sitting between them. The CDR3 totals 13 residues. Germline V gene sequence: CDR1 MDHEN, CDR2 SYDVKM.

J is TRBJ2-7 and V is TRBV6-2 or TRBV6-3; D is unclear. This CDR3 has 15 residues. The ends were cut back, 6 bases at V and 3 bases at J, with 18 bases in the middle. CDR1 is MNHEY and CDR2 is SVGEGT in the germline V gene. Written as DNA, the CDR3 is TGTGCCAGCAGCCAAGCTCCAAGCAACCTCTACGAGCAGTACTTC. It specifies CASSQAPSNLYEQYF.

The V call is TRBV20-1, the J call TRBJ2-7; D may correspond to TRBD1 or TRBD2 (6 bases each). This CDR3 is built from 15 residues. Germline V gives CDR1 DFQATT, CDR2 SNEGSKA (reference sequence). V dropped 0 bases and J dropped 0 bases, with 12 bases sitting between them. The chain's CDR3 is CSARDFGGISYEQYF. The DNA for the CDR3 is TGCAGTGCTAGAGATTTCGGGGGCATCTCCTACGAGCAGTACTTC.

The chain joins TRBV2 to TRBJ2-1; a possible D gene is TRBD2 (6 bases). Per the germline V gene, CDR1 is SNHLY and CDR2 is FYNNEI. The CDR3 runs to 14 residues. The V end was cut by 7 bases, the J end by 8 bases, with 18 bases between. CDR3 sequence reads: CASIPRDSKDEQFF. The CDR3 DNA reads TGTGCCAGCATACCCCGGGACTCGAAAGATGAGCAGTTCTTC.

This clonotype appeared many times. The CDR3 bases are TGTGCCAGCAGTCCCGGGGGAAATGGCTACACCTTC. This sequence encodes CASSPGGNGYTF. This rearrangement joins TRBV2 to TRBJ1-2; a weak D match, TRBD1 (5 bases). The germline V gene has CDR1 SNHLY and CDR2 FYNNEI. Trimming shortened V by 5 bases and J by 6 bases, and 10 bases separated the two germline ends. This CDR3 is built from 12 residues.

Ten or more counts support this clonotype. The chain carries TRBV28 and TRBJ1-6, with TRBD1 identical over 7 bases. Germline CDR1 reads MDHEN; CDR2 reads SYDVKM. V trimming: 3 bases; J trimming: 9 bases; junction bases outside the gene matches: 5. CDR3 size: 14 residues. The CDR3 protein is CASSLTGSSSPLHF. As DNA, the CDR3 is TGTGCCAGCAGTTTGACAGGGTCGAGTTCACCCCTCCACTTT.

The rearrangement uses TRBV7-8 and TRBJ1-6; possible D gene TRBD1, 6 bases. V was trimmed by 3 bases and J by 8 bases, leaving 20 bases between them. The CDR3 has 17 amino acids. The germline CDR1 and CDR2 sequences are SGHVS and FQNEAQ. The CDR3 reads CASSFTAVTGVDSPLHF. CDR3 sequence (DNA): TGTGCCAGCAGCTTCACGGCCGTGACAGGAGTGGATTCACCCCTCCACTTT. The whole variable domain, filled in from reference TRBV7-8 and TRBJ1-6, reads GAGVSQSPRYKVAKRGQDVALRCDPISGHVSLFWYQQALGQGPEFLTYFQNEAQLDKSGLPSDRFFAERPEGSVSTLKIQRTQQEDSAVYLCASSFTAVTGVDSPLHFGNGTRLTVT.

A remark on this clonotype: The junction shows a germline mismatch at one end, possibly a read error. The genes are TRBV11-2 and TRBJ1-1, with 10 bases identical to TRBD1. Germline V lookup: CDR1 SGHAT, CDR2 FQNNGV. The CDR3 has 15 amino acids. This chain's CDR3 is CASSHLGTGDTEAFF. DNA for the CDR3: TGCGCCAGCAGCCACCTCGGGACAGGGGACACTGAAGCTTTCTTT. The full variable domain, its missing parts supplied by reference TRBV11-2 and TRBJ1-1, is EAGVAQSPRYKIIEKRQSVAFWCNPISGHATLYWYQQILGQGPKLLIQFQNNGVVDDSQLPKDRFSAERLKGVDSTLKIQPAKLEDSAVYLCASSHLGTGDTEAFFGQGTRLTVV.

This clonotype was observed a few times. The chain couples TRBV5-1 to TRBJ2-7; D is unresolved. CDR3 size: 13 residues. Between the trimmed V and J ends, which lost 0 bases and 3 bases, there was a span of 7 bases. The germline V gene has CDR1 SGHRS and CDR2 YFSETQ. The CDR3: CASSLDSGYEQYF. CDR3 sequence (DNA): TGCGCCAGCAGCTTGGATTCAGGCTACGAGCAGTACTTC.

The genes are TRBV15 and TRBJ2-1; 10 nucleotides line up with TRBD2. CDR1 and CDR2 (germline): LNHNV, YYDKDF (reference sequence). J was trimmed by 7 bases and V by 7 bases; bases with no gene match: 16. The CDR3 spans 17 residues. The CDR3 DNA reads as TGTGCCACCACCCTTCCGCTTGCTAGCGGGAGTAAGAATGAGCAGTTCTTC. The encoded protein is CATTLPLASGSKNEQFF.

In nucleotides, the CDR3 is TGTGCCAGCAGCTTAGAAGCGGGAGGGCCCCATGAGCAGTTCTTC. Protein: CASSLEAGGPHEQFF. This chain joins TRBV7-3 and TRBJ2-1, with 10 bases fitting TRBD2. The V segment lost 2 bases and the J segment 8 bases; nucleotides outside the gene matches: 6. Germline CDR1 reads SGHTA; CDR2 reads FQGTGA. The CDR3 is 15 amino acids.

This clonotype was detected once. This chain joins TRBV24-1 and TRBJ2-1; TRBD1 might be the D (6 bases). The germline V gene has CDR1 KGHDR and CDR2 SFDVKD. This CDR3 contains 14 residues. V was trimmed by 4 bases and J by 10 bases, leaving 16 bases between them. The CDR3 bases are TGTGCCACCAGTGACTCAGGGGTACTCCACGAGCAGTTCTTC. Residues: CATSDSGVLHEQFF.

This clonotype was counted at least ten times. The CDR3 here is CASSVGLQAGWGRRVTGELFF. The DNA of the CDR3 is TGTGCCAGCAGCGTGGGGCTCCAGGCAGGGTGGGGCCGGCGTGTCACCGGGGAGCTGTTTTTT. The rearrangement joins TRBV9 to TRBJ2-2; tentatively, D is TRBD1 (5 bases). The germline gives CDR1 SGDLS, CDR2 YYNGEE. The length of the CDR3 is 21 residues. The V end lost 2 bases, the J end lost 4 bases, and 30 bases lay between the germline ends.

CDR3 bases: TGCAGTGCCCGGGGGGGCGGACTAGCCTACAATGAGCAGTTCTTC. It codes for CSARGGGLAYNEQFF. V usage is TRBV20-1 and J usage is TRBJ2-1, with TRBD2 matching 8 bases. Germline assignment: CDR1 DFQATT and CDR2 SNEGSKA (reference sequence). The CDR3 consists of 15 residues. With V trimmed by 6 bases and J by 2 bases, 9 bases remained unmatched.

This clonotype was recorded a few times. This chain joins TRBV7-6 and TRBJ2-7; the match to TRBD1 covers 9 bases. V lost 3 bases to trimming and J lost 0 bases; unmatched junction nucleotides: 3. Germline V gene data show CDR1 as SGHVS and CDR2 as FNYEAQ. The CDR3 sequence is 15 residues long. The CDR3, as DNA: TGTGCCAGCAGCTTGGGGACAGGGTTCTCCTACGAGCAGTACTTC. It specifies CASSLGTGFSYEQYF.

In its sample, this clonotype was seen many times. V gene TRBV28 combines with J gene TRBJ2-7; TRBD2 matches at 7 bases. Per the germline V gene, CDR1 is MDHEN and CDR2 is SYDVKM. CDR3 length: 12 residues. V was pared by 6 bases and J by 9 bases, with 8 bases of the junction left unmatched. The CDR3 DNA sequence: TGTGCCAGCAGCCCCCGGACTAGGAGGCAGTACTTC. Amino acids: CASSPRTRRQYF.